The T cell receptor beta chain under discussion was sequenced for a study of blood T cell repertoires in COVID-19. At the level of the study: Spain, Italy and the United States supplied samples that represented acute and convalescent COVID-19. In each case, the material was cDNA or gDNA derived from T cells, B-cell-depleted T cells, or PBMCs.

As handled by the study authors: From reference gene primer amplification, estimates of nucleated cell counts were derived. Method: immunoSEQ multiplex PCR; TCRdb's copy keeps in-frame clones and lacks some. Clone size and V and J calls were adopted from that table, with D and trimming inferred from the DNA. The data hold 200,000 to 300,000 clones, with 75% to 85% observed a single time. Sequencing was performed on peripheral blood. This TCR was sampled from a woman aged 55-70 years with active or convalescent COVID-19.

The CDR3 reads CASSLVAGGFDEQFF. The CDR3 nucleotides read TGTGCCAGCAGCTTAGTCGCAGGGGGCTTCGATGAGCAGTTCTTC. The chain employs TRBV11-2 and TRBJ2-1, with 8 bases fitting TRBD1. The V and J ends lost 1 base and 8 bases, in that order; junction bases with no gene match: 7. Germline CDR1 is SGHAT and CDR2 is FQNNGV. This CDR3 has 15 residues.